This is a list of T cell receptor beta chains from one sample in a study of early T cells in non-severe SARS-CoV-2 infection. MiXCR, run by TCRdb on the 5' RACE reads, gives a single entry per CDR3 protein. Among tens of thousands of distinct CDR3 sequences, 8% to 10% were seen once, and the ten largest hold about 14%. Specimen: whole blood, collected at baseline. These receptors all stem from an adult who was a healthcare worker with PCR-confirmed SARS-CoV-2 infection or an uninfected control (not recorded which). Both conserved end residues are part of each CDR3. The order of the fields is V gene, D gene, J gene, clone size, CDR3 DNA, CDR3 protein. D genes are given only for firm matches. Part of the rows lack a size; the others show once, few, many or a class for expanded clones.

TRBV5-1	TRBD2	TRBJ2-3	many	TGCGCCAGCAGCTATAGCGGGAGCACAGATACGCAGTATTTT	CASSYSGSTDTQYF
TRBV28	-	TRBJ1-1	many	TGTGCCAGCAGTTTAAAGAACACTGAAGCTTTCTTT	CASSLKNTEAFF
TRBV24-1	TRBD2	TRBJ2-1	many	TGTGCCATCCCGGGACTAGCGGGAGTACCCGTAGACAATGAGCAGTTCTTC	CAIPGLAGVPVDNEQFF
TRBV12-3/TRBV12-4	TRBD1	TRBJ2-5	many	TGTGCCAGCAGTTTAGGCGGTACAGGGGCGTACCAAGAGACCCAGTACTTC	CASSLGGTGAYQETQYF
TRBV7-8	-	TRBJ2-2	-	TGTGCCAGCAGCTCACCCCGCTGGGAGCTGTTTTTT	CASSSPRWELFF
TRBV5-1	TRBD2	TRBJ2-3	many	TGCGCCAGCAGCTCTAGCGGCCAAAGCACAGATACGCAGTATTTT	CASSSSGQSTDTQYF
TRBV10-3	-	TRBJ2-5	many	TGTGCCATCAGTACCACGGGGGAGACCCAGTACTTC	CAISTTGETQYF
TRBV7-2	-	TRBJ2-4	-	TGTGCCAGCAGCCCGATGGGGGTCCCGGCCAAAAACATTCAGTACTTC	CASSPMGVPAKNIQYF
TRBV5-1	TRBD1	TRBJ1-1	few	TGCGCCAGCAGCCCGGGGACAGGGGTGAACACTGAAGCTTTCTTT	CASSPGTGVNTEAFF
TRBV6-5	-	TRBJ2-7	many	TGTGCCAGCACCCGGGGGGCGAGCTACGAGCAGTACTTC	CASTRGASYEQYF
TRBV19	TRBD2	TRBJ2-6	-	TGTGCCAGTAGTACAGCGGGAGTCCCTGGGGCCAACGTCCTGACTTTC	CASSTAGVPGANVLTF
TRBV4-2	TRBD1	TRBJ2-1	many	TGTGCCAGCAGCCAAGGGGACAGTGACAATGAGCAGTTCTTC	CASSQGDSDNEQFF
TRBV27	-	TRBJ1-5	many	TGTGCCAGCAGTTCCCCGGGTCAGCCCCAGCATTTT	CASSSPGQPQHF
TRBV20-1	-	TRBJ2-5	few	TGCAGTGCTCCGCGACGGTCTCAAGAGACCCAGTACTTC	CSAPRRSQETQYF
TRBV7-2	TRBD2	TRBJ2-3	-	TGTGCCAGCAGCTTAGCAGCGGGGGTTAGCACAGATACGCAGTATTTT	CASSLAAGVSTDTQYF
TRBV20-1	TRBD2	TRBJ2-1	many	TGCAGTGCTAAGGGACTAGTTCGGGCTGATGAGCAGTTCTTC	CSAKGLVRADEQFF
TRBV20-1	TRBD2	TRBJ2-7	few	TGCAGTGCAACCGGGACTAGCGGGAGAAAATGGCAGTACTTC	CSATGTSGRKWQYF
TRBV7-9	-	TRBJ1-1	few	TGTGCCAGCAGGGGAATGACAGCAGCTTTCTTT	CASRGMTAAFF
TRBV7-3	-	TRBJ2-2	many	TGTGCCAGCAGCCCGAATATCGGACGGACCGGGGAGCTGTTTTTT	CASSPNIGRTGELFF
TRBV6-6	-	TRBJ1-2	many	TGTGCCAGCAGTTACGGGACCGTATATGGCTACACCTTC	CASSYGTVYGYTF
TRBV10-2	TRBD2	TRBJ2-3	few	TGCGCCAGCAGTTCTAGCGGGACCACAGATACGCAGTATTTT	CASSSSGTTDTQYF
TRBV7-9	TRBD1	TRBJ1-1	-	TGTGCCAGCAGCTCCCCGGGACAGGGACACACTGAAGCTTTCTTT	CASSSPGQGHTEAFF
TRBV6-2/TRBV6-3	-	TRBJ2-5	many	TGTGCCAGCAGTTACTCTACGGGTCGCGGGGCTATAAAAGAGACCCAGTACTTC	CASSYSTGRGAIKETQYF
TRBV25-1	-	TRBJ1-6	-	TGTGCCAGCAGGAGTTATACGGGGAATTCACCCCTCCACTTT	CASRSYTGNSPLHF
TRBV4-2	-	TRBJ2-6	many	TGTGCCAGCAGCCAAGAAGTGAGGGGAGGACTGTCGGCCAACGTCCTGACTTTC	CASSQEVRGGLSANVLTF
TRBV9	-	TRBJ2-7	many	TGTGCCAGCGACTCCGGGGGCGAGCAGTACTTC	CASDSGGEQYF
TRBV6-5	TRBD2	TRBJ2-7	-	TGTGCCAGCAGTCAAAGCGGGAGGGCCTCCCACGAGCAGTACTTC	CASSQSGRASHEQYF
TRBV6-2/TRBV6-3	-	TRBJ1-2	many	TGTGCCAGCATGGAGAGCCGCTATGGCTACACCTTC	CASMESRYGYTF
TRBV7-2	-	TRBJ1-3	-	TGTGCCAGCAGCCTAAGAAGGAGGGACACCATATATTTT	CASSLRRRDTIYF